A selection of T cell receptor beta chains follows, all from one sample in a study of CD8+CD57+ T cells in acquired aplastic anemia. TCRdb recomputed calls from the reads with MiXCR, one row per CDR3 protein. The data hold more than 150,000 distinct CDR3 sequences, with 40% to 50% observed a single time. Sequenced sample: sorted CD4+, CD8+, or CD8+CD57+ T cells (not recorded which) from PBMCs. These receptors all come from a human donor with aplastic anemia. Both conserved end residues are part of each CDR3. The D gene is left open where the match is weak. Clone size, where shown, is once, few, many, or a class for clones that have expanded.

once 15 . TRBJ1-4 TRBV15 TGTGCCACCAGCCAACACCGGGATCTAAATGAAAAACTGTTTTTT CATSQHRDLNEKLFF
. 15 TRBD2 TRBJ2-3 TRBV20-1 TGCAGTGCTAGGGGCGGACTAGTCTTCCCAGATACGCAGTATTTT CSARGGLVFPDTQYF
. 12 . TRBJ1-2 TRBV11-2 TGTGCCAGCAGCTTAGGGGATCCGGGCTACACCTTC CASSLGDPGYTF
. 14 TRBD1 TRBJ1-2 TRBV28 TGTGCCAGCATCGACCCGACAGGGACGGATGGCTACACCTTC CASIDPTGTDGYTF
. 16 . TRBJ1-2 TRBV6-5 TGTGCCAGCAGTTACAAGGCAGCAGTTCTCAACTATGGCTACACCTTC CASSYKAAVLNYGYTF
. 13 . TRBJ2-1 TRBV7-9 TGTGCCAGCAGCTTAGAAAGGGGTGGTGAGCAGTTCTTC CASSLERGGEQFF
. 14 TRBD1 TRBJ2-3 TRBV9 TGTGCCAGCACCTCGACAGGGGGCACAGATACGCAGTATTTT CASTSTGGTDTQYF
. 15 TRBD1 TRBJ1-5 TRBV9 TGTGCCAGCAGCGCAGACACAGGGGGCACTCAGCCCCAGCATTTT CASSADTGGTQPQHF
. 15 . TRBJ1-6 TRBV20-1 TGCAGTGCTAGATCCAGGACAGTGAATAATTCACCCCTCCACTTT CSARSRTVNNSPLHF
few 15 TRBD2 TRBJ2-5 TRBV19 TGTGCCAGTAGCCAAGGACTAGCGGGGGGAGAGACCCAGTACTTC CASSQGLAGGETQYF
. 14 TRBD2 TRBJ2-5 TRBV10-3 TGTGCCATCAGTGAGTCTGGCGGGAGAGAGACCCAGTACTTC CAISESGGRETQYF
few 15 TRBD1 TRBJ1-1 TRBV5-6 TGTGCCAGCAGCTTGTTCGACAGGGAGAACATTGAAGCTTTCTTT CASSLFDRENIEAFF
. 15 TRBD2 TRBJ2-5 TRBV2 TGTGCCAGCGAGGTCGGTTCCGGGGGGGGCGAGACCCAGTACTTC CASEVGSGGGETQYF
many 15 . TRBJ2-5 TRBV3-1 TGTGCCAGCAGCTTACTAGACAGGTTCCAAGAGACCCAGTACTTC CASSLLDRFQETQYF
many 13 . TRBJ2-1 TRBV19 TGTGCCAGTACCTCGGACTCTTGGAATGAGCAGTTCTTC CASTSDSWNEQFF
few 14 TRBD1 TRBJ2-7 TRBV15 TGTGCCACCAGCAGTGGGACAGGGGGCGACGAGCAGTACTTC CATSSGTGGDEQYF
. 14 . TRBJ1-4 TRBV7-9 TGTGCCAGCAGCTTAACCAGGGGTGAGGAAAAACTGTTTTTT CASSLTRGEEKLFF
. 16 TRBD2 TRBJ2-5 TRBV7-3 TGTGCCAGCAGCTCGGGGGGGGACATCCCGCGAGAGACCCAGCACTTC CASSSGGDIPRETQHF
. 11 . TRBJ1-1 TRBV2 TGTGCCAGCAGTGAATGGGTAGAAGCTTTCTTT CASSEWVEAFF
. 15 . TRBJ2-7 TRBV18 TGTGCCAGCTCACTTCTCGGGACCCTTAACTACGAGCAGTACTTC CASSLLGTLNYEQYF
. 14 . TRBJ1-2 TRBV19 TGTGCCAGTAGTGAACGGGACAACCTTTATGGCTACACCTTC CASSERDNLYGYTF
. 17 . TRBJ2-5 TRBV25-1 TGTGCCAGCAGTGAAAGCCAAGATACCGGGAACGGAGAGACCCAGTACTTC CASSESQDTGNGETQYF
. 15 . TRBJ1-1 TRBV28 TGTGCCAGCAGTTCCTCCCCGGGATCCCTCCGAGGGGCTTTCTTT CASSSSPGSLRGAFF
once 15 . TRBJ2-1 TRBV28 TGTGCCACCCTAGTGGGGGGAGGCGACTACAATGAGCAGTTCTTC CATLVGGGDYNEQFF
. 18 TRBD2 TRBJ2-2 TRBV4-1 TGCGCCAGCAGCCAAGGAGCGGCTAGCGGGAAAAGGGTCGGGGAGCTGTTTTTT CASSQGAASGKRVGELFF
once 13 . TRBJ1-2 TRBV15 TGTGCCACCAGCAGAGATCCCGATTATGGCTACACCTTC CATSRDPDYGYTF
. 14 . TRBJ2-7 TRBV5-4 TGTGCCAGCAGCCCCGGGGCTAGTCCCTACGAGCAGTACTTC CASSPGASPYEQYF
few 14 . TRBJ1-5 TRBV15 TGTGCCACCAGCACTATTTACGGCAATCAGCCCCAGCATTTT CATSTIYGNQPQHF
. 15 TRBD1 TRBJ1-5 TRBV2 TGTGCCAGCAGTGGACAGGGGGCGACGGGGCAGCCCCAGCATTTT CASSGQGATGQPQHF
. 13 . TRBJ2-5 TRBV7-3 TGTGCCAGCAGCCGAGAGTACCAAGAGACCCAGTACTTC CASSREYQETQYF
. 16 TRBD2 TRBJ2-3 TRBV12-3/TRBV12-4 TGTGCCAGCAGTTTAACGAGACTAGCGGGGACAGATACGCAGTATTTT CASSLTRLAGTDTQYF
. 15 . TRBJ2-2 TRBV24-1 TGTGCCACCAGTGACCGGACAAGGGTTACCGGGGGGCTGTTCTTT CATSDRTRVTGGLFF
few 12 . TRBJ2-7 TRBV15 TGTGCCACCAGCGGGGGGTTCCCGGGTCTGTACTTC CATSGGFPGLYF
. 15 . TRBJ1-2 TRBV3-1 TGTGCCAGCAGTACGGAGCGGACTCGCTACTATGGCTACACCTTC CASSTERTRYYGYTF
many 13 . TRBJ2-1 TRBV4-3 TGCGCCAGCAGTTCAGAGAGCGGGAATGAGCAGTTCTTC CASSSESGNEQFF
. 15 . TRBJ2-3 TRBV12-3/TRBV12-4 TGTGCCAGCAGTTCCGGGGAGGGGACAACAGATACGCAGTATTTT CASSSGEGTTDTQYF
. 15 TRBD1 TRBJ1-1 TRBV7-6 TGTGCCAGCAGCTTATTTGGGACAGGGGTCGGTGAGGGTTTCTTT CASSLFGTGVGEGFF
. 13 TRBD1 TRBJ2-7 TRBV9 TGTGCCAGCAGCGCACAGGGGTGGCACGAGCAGTACTTC CASSAQGWHEQYF
many 14 . TRBJ2-5 TRBV2 TGTGCCAGCAGTAGGGGGACCTACAAGGAGACCCAGTACTTC CASSRGTYKETQYF
. 10 . TRBJ1-2 TRBV20-1 TGCAGTGCTAGAGACCGTGGCTACACCTTC CSARDRGYTF
. 14 TRBD2 TRBJ2-7 TRBV20-1 TGCAGTGCCATTCCGCGGGGGGGACGCTACGAGCAGTACTTC CSAIPRGGRYEQYF
. 15 . TRBJ2-2 TRBV5-1 TGCGCCAGCAGCTTGGGCCAGGCCGGGACCGGGGAGCTGTTTTTT CASSLGQAGTGELFF
. 17 . TRBJ2-3 TRBV24-1 TGTGCCACCAGTGATTTGGGCGGCCCAGCCGACCAGGATACGCAGTATTTT CATSDLGGPADQDTQYF
many 15 . TRBJ2-3 TRBV6-4 TGTGCCAGCAGGAGGGGGAGTGTAGGAACAGATACGCAGTATTTT CASRRGSVGTDTQYF
. 14 TRBD2 TRBJ2-3 TRBV7-3 TGTGCCAGCAGCTCCGCTAGCGGGAGAGATACGCAGTATTTT CASSSASGRDTQYF
. 16 TRBD1 TRBJ1-6 TRBV11-2 TGTGCCAGCAGCAAAAGGGACAGGGGCCTAGGATCACCCCTCCACTTT CASSKRDRGLGSPLHF
. 18 . TRBJ1-2 TRBV2 TGTGCCAGCGCCACCACATGGGACCGGGAGACTGCTAACTATGGCTGCACCTTC CASATTWDRETANYGCTF
few 13 . TRBJ1-3 TRBV7-3 TGTGCCAGCAGCTTTAACTCTGGAAACACCATATATTTT CASSFNSGNTIYF
many 15 . TRBJ2-2 TRBV5-1 TGCGCCAGCTCAAACCGGACGGCCAACACCGGGGAGCTGTTTTTT CASSNRTANTGELFF
many 14 . TRBJ1-1 TRBV7-9 TGTGCCAGCAGCACCACAGGGCCGAACACTGAAGCTTTCTTT CASSTTGPNTEAFF
. 13 . TRBJ2-2 TRBV25-1 TGTGCCAGCAGCCTCGGGACCCACGGGGAGCTGTTTTTT CASSLGTHGELFF
many 16 TRBD2 TRBJ2-1 TRBV12-3/TRBV12-4 TGTGCCAGCAGTCCGGGACTAGCGGGAGGATACAATGAGCAGTTCTTC CASSPGLAGGYNEQFF
once 12 . TRBJ1-3 TRBV2 TGTGCCAGCAGATGGACTGGAAACACCATATATTTT CASRWTGNTIYF
. 14 . TRBJ1-1 TRBV13 TGTGCCAGCAGCTTCCCTTCTGTGGGCAGGGAGGCTTTCTTT CASSFPSVGREAFF
few 15 TRBD2 TRBJ2-1 TRBV2 TGTGCCAGCAGGTTAGGACTAGCGGGGTACAATGAGCAGTTCTTC CASRLGLAGYNEQFF
. 16 . TRBJ2-5 TRBV15 TGTGCCACCAGCAGAGTGGGGGGGCAGCCCCAGGGGACCCAGTACTTC CATSRVGGQPQGTQYF
. 16 TRBD1 TRBJ1-5 TRBV15 TGTGCCACCAGCAGAGTGGGACAGGGGGCTTGGCAGCCCCAGCATTTT CATSRVGQGAWQPQHF
once 14 TRBD1 TRBJ2-7 TRBV13 TGTGCCAGCAGCTACGTCGACAGGGCCTACGAGCAGTACTTC CASSYVDRAYEQYF
many 13 . TRBJ2-5 TRBV7-3 TGTGCCAGCAGCTTAACCCTCCAAGAGACCCAGTACTTC CASSLTLQETQYF
. 14 . TRBJ1-2 TRBV5-4 TGTGCCAGCAGCTTGTCAGGTACAATCTATGGCTACACCTTC CASSLSGTIYGYTF